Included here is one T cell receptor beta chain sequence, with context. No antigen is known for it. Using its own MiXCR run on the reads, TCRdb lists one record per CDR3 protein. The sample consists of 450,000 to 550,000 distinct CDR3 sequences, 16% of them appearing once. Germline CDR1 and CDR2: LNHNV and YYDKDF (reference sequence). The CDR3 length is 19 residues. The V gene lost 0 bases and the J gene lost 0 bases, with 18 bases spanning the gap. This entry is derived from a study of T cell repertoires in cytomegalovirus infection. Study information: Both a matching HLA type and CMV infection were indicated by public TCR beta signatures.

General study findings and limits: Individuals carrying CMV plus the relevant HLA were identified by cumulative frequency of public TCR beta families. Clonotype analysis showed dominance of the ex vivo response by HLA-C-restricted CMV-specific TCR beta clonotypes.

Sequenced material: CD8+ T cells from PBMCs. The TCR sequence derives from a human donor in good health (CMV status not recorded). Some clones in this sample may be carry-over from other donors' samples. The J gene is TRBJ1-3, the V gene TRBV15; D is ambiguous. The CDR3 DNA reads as TGTGCCACCAGCAGAGAGTGGAGAGCGGACGGGGACTCTGGAAACACCATATATTTT. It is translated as CATSREWRADGDSGNTIYF. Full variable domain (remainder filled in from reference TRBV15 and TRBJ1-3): DAMVIQNPRYQVTQFGKPVTLSCSQTLNHNVMYWYQQKSSQAPKLLFHYYDKDFNNEADTPDNFQSRRPNTSFCFLDIRSPGLGDTAMYLCATSREWRADGDSGNTIYFGEGSWLTVV.